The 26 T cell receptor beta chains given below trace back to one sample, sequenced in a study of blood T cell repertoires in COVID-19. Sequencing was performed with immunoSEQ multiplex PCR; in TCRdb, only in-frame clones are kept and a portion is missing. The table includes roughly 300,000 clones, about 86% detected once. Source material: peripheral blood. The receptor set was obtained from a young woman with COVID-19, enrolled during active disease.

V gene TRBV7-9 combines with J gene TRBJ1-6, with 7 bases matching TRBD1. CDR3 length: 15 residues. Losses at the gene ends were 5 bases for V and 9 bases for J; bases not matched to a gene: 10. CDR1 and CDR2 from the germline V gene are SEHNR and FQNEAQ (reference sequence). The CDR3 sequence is CASSPVEGAGSPLHF. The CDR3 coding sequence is TGTGCCAGCAGCCCCGTGGAGGGGGCCGGTTCACCCCTCCACTTT.

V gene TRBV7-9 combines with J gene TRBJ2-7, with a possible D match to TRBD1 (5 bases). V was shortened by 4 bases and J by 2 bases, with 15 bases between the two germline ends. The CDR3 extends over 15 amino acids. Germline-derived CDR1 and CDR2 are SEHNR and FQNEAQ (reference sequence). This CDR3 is CASSSFGQGTYEQYF. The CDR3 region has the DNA TGTGCCAGCAGCTCCTTTGGGCAGGGAACCTACGAGCAGTACTTC.

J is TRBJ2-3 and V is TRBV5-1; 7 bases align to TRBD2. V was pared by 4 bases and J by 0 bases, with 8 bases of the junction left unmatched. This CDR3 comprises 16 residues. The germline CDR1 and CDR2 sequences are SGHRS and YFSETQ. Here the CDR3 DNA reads TGCGCCAGCAGCATCCCTAGCGGAGTTAGCACAGATACGCAGTATTTT. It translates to CASSIPSGVSTDTQYF.

The CDR3 region has the DNA TGTGCCAGCAGTGACCTGGACAGGGCGGGGAATCAGCCCCAGCATTTT. Translated: CASSDLDRAGNQPQHF. This chain connects TRBV6-4 to TRBJ1-5; 8 bases line up with TRBD1. V was clipped by 2 bases and J by 4 bases; unmatched bases: 7. The CDR3 spans 16 residues. Germline-derived CDR1 and CDR2 are MRHNA and SNTAGT.

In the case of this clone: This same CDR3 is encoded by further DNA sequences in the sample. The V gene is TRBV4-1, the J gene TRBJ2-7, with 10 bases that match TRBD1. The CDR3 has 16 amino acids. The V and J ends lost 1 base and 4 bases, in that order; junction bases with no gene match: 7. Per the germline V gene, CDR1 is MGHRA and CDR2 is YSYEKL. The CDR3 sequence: CASSQGPGQGTYEQYF. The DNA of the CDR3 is TGCGCCAGCAGCCAAGGGCCGGGACAGGGGACTTACGAGCAGTACTTC.

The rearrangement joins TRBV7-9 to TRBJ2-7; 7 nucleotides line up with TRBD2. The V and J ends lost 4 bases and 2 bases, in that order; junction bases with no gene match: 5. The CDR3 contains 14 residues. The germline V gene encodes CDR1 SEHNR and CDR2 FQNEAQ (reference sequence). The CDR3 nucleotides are TGTGCCAGCAGCTCCGGGGGGAGAACCTACGAGCAGTACTTC. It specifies CASSSGGRTYEQYF.

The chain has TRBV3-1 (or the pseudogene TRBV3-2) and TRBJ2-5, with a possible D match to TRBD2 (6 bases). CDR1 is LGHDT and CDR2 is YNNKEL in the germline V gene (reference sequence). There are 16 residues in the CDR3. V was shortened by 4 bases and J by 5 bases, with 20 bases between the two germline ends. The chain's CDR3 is CASSPLGFGGMETQYF. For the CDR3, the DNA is TGTGCCAGCAGCCCCCTGGGCTTTGGGGGGATGGAGACCCAGTACTTC.

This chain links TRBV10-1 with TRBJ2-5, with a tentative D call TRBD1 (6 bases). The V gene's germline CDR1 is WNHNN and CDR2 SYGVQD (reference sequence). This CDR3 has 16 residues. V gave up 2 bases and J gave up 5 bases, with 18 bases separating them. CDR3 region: CASSEVQGTGTETQYF. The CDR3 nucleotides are TGCGCCAGCAGTGAGGTACAGGGTACAGGGACGGAGACCCAGTACTTC.

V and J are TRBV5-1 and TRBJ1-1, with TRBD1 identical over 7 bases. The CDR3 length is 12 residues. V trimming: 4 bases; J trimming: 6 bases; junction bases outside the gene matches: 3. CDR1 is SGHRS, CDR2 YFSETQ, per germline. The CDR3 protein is CASSPGTAEAFF. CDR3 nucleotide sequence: TGCGCCAGCAGCCCCGGGACAGCTGAAGCTTTCTTT.

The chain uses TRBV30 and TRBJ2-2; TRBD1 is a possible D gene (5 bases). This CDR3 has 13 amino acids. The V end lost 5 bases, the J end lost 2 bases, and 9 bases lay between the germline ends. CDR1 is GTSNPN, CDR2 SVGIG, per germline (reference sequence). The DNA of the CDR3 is TGTGCCTGGGCTCAGGGTAACACCGGGGAGCTGTTTTTT. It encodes CAWAQGNTGELFF.

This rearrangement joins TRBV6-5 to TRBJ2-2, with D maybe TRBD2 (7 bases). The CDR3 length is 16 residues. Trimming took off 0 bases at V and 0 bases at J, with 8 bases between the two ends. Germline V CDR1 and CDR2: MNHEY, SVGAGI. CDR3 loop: CASSYSGGPNTGELFF. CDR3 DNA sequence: TGTGCCAGCAGTTACTCGGGGGGGCCGAACACCGGGGAGCTGTTTTTT.

The CDR3 reads CASSRREGRNEQFF. The CDR3, as DNA: TGTGCCAGCTCCCGCCGGGAGGGCAGGAATGAGCAGTTCTTC. The chain carries TRBV5-4 and TRBJ2-1; 8 nucleotides align to TRBD2. The germline gives CDR1 SGHNT, CDR2 YYREEE (reference sequence). The CDR3 loop spans 14 amino acids. V lost 7 bases and J lost 7; bases outside the gene matches: 10.

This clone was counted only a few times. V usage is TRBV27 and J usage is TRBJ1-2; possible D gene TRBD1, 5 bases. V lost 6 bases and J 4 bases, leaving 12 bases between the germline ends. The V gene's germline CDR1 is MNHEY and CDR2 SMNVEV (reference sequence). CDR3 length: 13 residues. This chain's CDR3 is CASSSWGFYGYTF. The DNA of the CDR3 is TGTGCCAGCAGCAGCTGGGGCTTCTATGGCTACACCTTC.

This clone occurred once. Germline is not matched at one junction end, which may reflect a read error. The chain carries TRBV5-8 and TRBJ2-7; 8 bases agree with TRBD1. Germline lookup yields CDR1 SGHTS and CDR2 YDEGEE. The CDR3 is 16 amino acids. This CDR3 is CASSLGGQGPSGPKRF. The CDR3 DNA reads TGTGCCAGCAGCTTGGGAGGACAGGGCCCCTCGGGGCCCAAGAGATTC.

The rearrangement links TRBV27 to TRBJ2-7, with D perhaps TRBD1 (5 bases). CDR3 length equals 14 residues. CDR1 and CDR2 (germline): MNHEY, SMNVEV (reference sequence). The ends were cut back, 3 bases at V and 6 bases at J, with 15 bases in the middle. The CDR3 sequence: CASSFEGAASEQYF. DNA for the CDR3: TGTGCCAGCAGTTTCGAAGGGGCCGCGTCCGAGCAGTACTTC.

The CDR3 is CASSLGQGYNQPQHF. DNA for the CDR3: TGTGCCAGCAGCTTGGGTCAGGGGTACAATCAGCCCCAGCATTTT. This chain connects TRBV7-9 to TRBJ1-5; weak D call: TRBD1 (6 bases). Trimming took 3 bases from V and 3 from J, leaving 12 bases between them. Germline V gene sequence: CDR1 SEHNR, CDR2 FQNEAQ (reference sequence). This CDR3 comprises 15 residues. Full variable domain (missing parts from reference TRBV7-9 and TRBJ1-5): DTGVSQNPRHKITKRGQNVTFRCDPISEHNRLYWYRQTLGQGPEFLTYFQNEAQLEKSRLLSDRFSAERPKGSFSTLEIQRTEQGDSAMYLCASSLGQGYNQPQHFGDGTRLSIL.

Here the CDR3 reads CASSPFRAGGRNEQFF. For the CDR3, the DNA is TGTGCCAGCAGCCCTTTCCGGGCAGGGGGCAGGAATGAGCAGTTCTTC. The chain combines TRBV5-8 with TRBJ2-1; 8 bases are a match to TRBD1. CDR3 length: 16 amino acids. V gave up 4 bases and J gave up 7 bases; unmatched junction bases: 13. The germline V gene encodes CDR1 SGHTS and CDR2 YDEGEE.

For the CDR3, the DNA is TGTGCCTGGGGGGGCACATTAGTTGAGCAGTACTTC. It is translated as CAWGGTLVEQYF. The chain carries TRBV30 and TRBJ2-7, with D possibly TRBD1 on 6 matching bases. The germline V gene encodes CDR1 GTSNPN and CDR2 SVGIG (reference sequence). V lost 5 bases to trimming and J lost 7 bases, with 15 bases between them. This CDR3 region has 12 residues.

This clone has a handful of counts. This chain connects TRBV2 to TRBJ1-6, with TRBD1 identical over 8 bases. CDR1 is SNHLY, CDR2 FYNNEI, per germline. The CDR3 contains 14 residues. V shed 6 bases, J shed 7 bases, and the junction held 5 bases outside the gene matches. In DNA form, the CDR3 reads TGTGCCAGCAGGCCACAGGGGGAAAATTCACCCCTCCACTTT. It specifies CASRPQGENSPLHF.

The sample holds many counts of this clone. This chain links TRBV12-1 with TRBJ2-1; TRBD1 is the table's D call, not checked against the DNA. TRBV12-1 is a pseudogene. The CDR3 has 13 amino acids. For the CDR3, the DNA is TGTGCCAGCAGGATGGACAGCAGCAATGAGCAGTTCTTC. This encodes CASRMDSSNEQFF.

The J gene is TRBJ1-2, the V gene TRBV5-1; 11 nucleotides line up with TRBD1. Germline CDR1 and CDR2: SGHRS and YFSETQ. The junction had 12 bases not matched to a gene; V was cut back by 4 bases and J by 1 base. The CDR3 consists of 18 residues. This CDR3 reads CASSPSGQGALGNYGYTF. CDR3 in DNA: TGCGCCAGCAGCCCTTCCGGACAGGGGGCTCTGGGTAACTATGGCTACACCTTC.

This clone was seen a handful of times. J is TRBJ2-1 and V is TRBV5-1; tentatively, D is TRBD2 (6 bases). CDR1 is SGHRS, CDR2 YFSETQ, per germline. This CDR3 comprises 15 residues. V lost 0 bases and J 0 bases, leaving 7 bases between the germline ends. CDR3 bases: TGCGCCAGCAGCTTGGTGGGGGGCTCCTACAATGAGCAGTTCTTC. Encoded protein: CASSLVGGSYNEQFF. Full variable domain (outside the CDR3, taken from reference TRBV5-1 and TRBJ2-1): KAGVTQTPRYLIKTRGQQVTLSCSPISGHRSVSWYQQTPGQGLQFLFEYFSETQRNKGNFPGRFSGRQFSNSRSEMNVSTLELGDSALYLCASSLVGGSYNEQFFGPGTRLTVL.

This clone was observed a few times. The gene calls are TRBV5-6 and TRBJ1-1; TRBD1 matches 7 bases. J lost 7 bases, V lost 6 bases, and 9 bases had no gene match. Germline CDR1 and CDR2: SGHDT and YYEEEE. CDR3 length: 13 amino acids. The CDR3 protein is CASIIRGLGEAFF. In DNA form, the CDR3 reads TGTGCCAGCATCATCAGGGGGTTGGGTGAAGCTTTCTTT. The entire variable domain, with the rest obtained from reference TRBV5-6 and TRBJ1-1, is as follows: DAGVTQSPTHLIKTRGQQVTLRCSPKSGHDTVSWYQQALGQGPQFIFQYYEEEERQRGNFPDRFSGHQFPNYSSELNVNALLLGDSALYLCASIIRGLGEAFFGQGTRLTVV.

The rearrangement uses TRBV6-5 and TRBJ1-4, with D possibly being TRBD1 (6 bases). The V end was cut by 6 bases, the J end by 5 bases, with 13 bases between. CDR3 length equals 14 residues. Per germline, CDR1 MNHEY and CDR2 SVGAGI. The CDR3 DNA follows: TGTGCCAGCAGAAGGGACATGATGAATGAAAAACTGTTTTTT. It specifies CASRRDMMNEKLFF.

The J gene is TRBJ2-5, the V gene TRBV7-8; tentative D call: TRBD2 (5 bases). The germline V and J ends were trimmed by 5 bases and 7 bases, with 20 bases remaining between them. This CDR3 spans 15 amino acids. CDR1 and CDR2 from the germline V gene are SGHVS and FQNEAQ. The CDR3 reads CASSPIKRTPGTQYF. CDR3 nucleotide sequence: TGTGCCAGCAGCCCGATAAAGCGGACCCCGGGGACCCAGTACTTC.

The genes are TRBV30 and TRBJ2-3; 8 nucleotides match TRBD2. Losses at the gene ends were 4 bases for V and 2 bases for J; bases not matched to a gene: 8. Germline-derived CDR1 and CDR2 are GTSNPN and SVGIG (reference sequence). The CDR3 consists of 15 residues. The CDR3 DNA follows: TGTGCCTGGAATTTGTTAGCGGGGTACACAGATACGCAGTATTTT. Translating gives CAWNLLAGYTDTQYF.